A single sample gave rise to the 4 T cell receptor beta chains below, sequenced in a study of cytomegalovirus exposure and HLA in healthy donors. The PCR was carried out with 60 Vbeta primers and 13 Jbeta primers. The assay was immunoSEQ multiplex PCR, and TCRdb's table has in-frame clones only and misses some. The sample has 150,000 to 200,000 clones, over 70% seen once. Sequencing was performed on PBMCs. The source of these receptors is a female donor in good health and CMV-seronegative.

With respect to this clone: The sample carries other DNA sequences with the same CDR3. The chain recombines TRBV7-9 with TRBJ2-5; 7 nucleotides match TRBD1. J gave up 2 bases and V 5 bases, and 5 bases lay outside the gene matches. The germline V gene encodes CDR1 SEHNR and CDR2 FQNEAQ (reference sequence). The CDR3 runs to 14 residues. The CDR3 reads CASSLGQTQETQYF. The CDR3 nucleotides are TGTGCCAGCAGCCTGGGACAGACGCAAGAGACCCAGTACTTC.

The rearrangement links TRBV11-3 to TRBJ2-1, with 12 bases fitting TRBD2. CDR3 length equals 15 residues. The J segment lost 9 bases and the V segment lost 2 bases, leaving 5 bases of the junction unmatched. CDR1 and CDR2 (germline): SGHNT, YENEEA. The CDR3, as DNA: TGTGCCAGCAGCTTACCTCTAGCGGGAGGGTCTGAGCAGTTCTTC. Protein: CASSLPLAGGSEQFF.

The chain recombines TRBV6-5 with TRBJ1-4, with D unclear. V was trimmed by 4 bases and J by 0 bases, leaving 12 bases between them. Germline CDR1 and CDR2: MNHEY and SVGAGI. CDR3 length: 16 amino acids. The DNA for the CDR3 is TGTGCCAGCAGTTTTCCCCTCGTCGCAACTAATGAAAAACTGTTTTTT. It specifies CASSFPLVATNEKLFF.

This rearrangement joins TRBV5-1 to TRBJ2-5; 16 nucleotides align to TRBD2. V lost 2 bases and J lost 5; bases outside the gene matches: 6. CDR3 length: 17 residues. Per the germline V gene, CDR1 is SGHRS and CDR2 is YFSETQ. In DNA form, the CDR3 reads TGCGCCAGCAGCTTCGGGACTAGCGGGAGGGCCGGGGAGACCCAGTACTTC. Translated: CASSFGTSGRAGETQYF.